The rows below give T cell receptor beta chains drawn from one sample of a study of vaccination effects on CD4 cells after COVID-19. For these TCRs, the target antigens are not known. The table came from immunoSEQ multiplex PCR; TCRdb's copy has only in-frame clones and leaves some out. The data show 60,000 to 75,000 clones, under 85% seen once. Here the sequenced sample was CD4+ T cells from PBMCs cultured with HIV peptides, taken before COVID-19 vaccination. These receptors all come from a human donor who had a prior SARS-CoV-2 infection. The CDR3 runs from the conserved cysteine through the conserved F or W. D genes are given only for firm matches. Expanded clones get a size class; other rows say once, few or many, or leave the size out.

>TRBJ1-6|TRBD1|once|TRBV2
CASSPTGDSPLHF
TGTGCCAGCAGTCCCACAGGGGACTCACCCCTCCACTTT
>TRBJ2-2|TRBD1|-|TRBV7-2
CASSSHRGAGELFF
TGTGCCAGCAGCTCCCACAGGGGGGCCGGGGAGCTGTTTTTT
>TRBJ1-5|TRBD1|once|TRBV19
CASSMNRGRPQHF
TGTGCCAGTAGTATGAACAGGGGACGGCCCCAGCATTTT
>TRBJ2-5|TRBD2|-|TRBV11-3
CASSLRASGSVETQYF
TGTGCCAGCAGCTTAAGGGCTAGCGGGAGTGTGGAGACCCAGTACTTC
>TRBJ2-2|-|-|TRBV9
CASSVSGNTGELFF
TGTGCCAGCAGCGTTAGCGGGAACACCGGGGAGCTGTTTTTT
>TRBJ2-6|-|-|TRBV13
CASSLGGTSSGANVLTF
TGTGCCAGCAGCTTAGGAGGTACCTCCTCTGGGGCCAACGTCCTGACTTTC
>TRBJ2-3|TRBD2|-|TRBV7-3
CASSLIASGRVDTQYF
TGTGCCAGCAGCTTAATCGCTAGCGGGAGGGTAGATACGCAGTATTTT
>TRBJ2-1|-|-|TRBV5-8
CASSLTGSRNEQFF
TGTGCCAGCAGCTTAACCGGGAGTAGGAATGAGCAGTTCTTC
>TRBJ2-1|-|-|TRBV4-3
CASSQDLYGQQFF
TGCGCCAGCAGCCAAGATCTGTACGGTCAGCAGTTCTTC
>TRBJ1-5|-|-|TRBV12-3/TRBV12-4
CASSHAPGTQHF
TGTGCCAGCAGCCATGCACCGGGCACCCAGCATTTT
>TRBJ1-4|-|few|TRBV30
CASQQGTTNEKLFF
TGTGCCTCACAACAGGGCACAACTAATGAAAAACTGTTTTTT
>TRBJ1-6|TRBD1|-|TRBV6-5
CASSTTGVYNSPLHF
TGTGCCAGCAGTACGACAGGGGTCTACAATTCACCCCTCCACTTT
>TRBJ2-5|TRBD1|-|TRBV27
CASSLLAGGTKETQYF
TGTGCCAGCAGTTTATTGGCAGGGGGTACTAAAGAGACCCAGTACTTC
>TRBJ2-7|-|once|TRBV11-1
CASSPQRGFREQYF
TGTGCCAGCAGCCCCCAGAGGGGATTTCGCGAGCAGTACTTC
>TRBJ1-3|TRBD1|-|TRBV4-1
CASSRSRDRVGNTIYF
TGCGCCAGCAGCCGCTCCCGGGACAGGGTCGGAAACACCATATATTTT
>TRBJ2-3|-|-|TRBV12-3/TRBV12-4
CASSRQVADTQYF
TGTGCCAGCAGCCGACAGGTTGCAGATACGCAGTATTTT
>TRBJ1-1|TRBD1|-|TRBV5-4
CASSPGTGAFF
TGTGCCAGCAGCCCTGGGACAGGGGCTTTCTTT
>TRBJ2-7|TRBD2|once|TRBV6-1
CATSAGGPYEQYF
TGTGCGACCTCTGCGGGAGGGCCTTACGAGCAGTACTTC
>TRBJ1-3|-|-|TRBV6-5
CASDVAASGNTIYF
TGTGCCAGCGACGTCGCGGCCTCTGGAAACACCATATATTTT
>TRBJ2-1|TRBD2|-|TRBV10-3
CAIRPGLVTAEQFF
TGTGCCATCAGGCCGGGACTAGTAACTGCTGAGCAGTTCTTC
>TRBJ2-7|-|once|TRBV19
CASSLGSSLEQYF
TGTGCCAGTAGTTTAGGGTCGTCCCTCGAGCAGTACTTC
>TRBJ1-6|-|-|TRBV27
CASSFDGINHSPLHF
TGTGCCAGCAGTTTTGACGGAATTAATCATTCACCCCTCCACTTT
>TRBJ2-7|-|-|TRBV2
CASTPESSYEQYF
TGTGCCAGCACCCCAGAAAGCTCCTACGAGCAGTACTTC
>TRBJ1-2|-|-|TRBV2
CASRLIPYGYTF
TGTGCCAGTCGACTCATTCCATATGGCTACACCTTC
>TRBJ2-1|-|-|TRBV30
CAWSVLSSYNEQFF
TGTGCCTGGAGTGTACTTAGCTCCTACAATGAGCAGTTCTTC